The T cell receptor beta chain under discussion was sequenced for a study of identical twins. This clonotype was recorded at least ten times. Its antigen remains unidentified. The CDR3 is made up of 16 amino acids. Between the trimmed V and J ends, which lost 8 bases and 3 bases, there was a span of 18 bases. Germline V gives CDR1 KGHDR, CDR2 SFDVKD. Notes on the study in general: Twins' surplus sharing was weaker for beta out-of-frame sequences. Models underestimated how often monozygotic twins shared out-of-frame TCR alpha. Those out-of-frame alpha sequences shared by twins showed an excess of low generation probability. The abundant beta clonotypes from cord blood had fewer insertions, and memory repertoires had none of this.

TCRdb fed the 5' RACE reads into MiXCR, producing one record per CDR3 protein. The repertoire consists of 350,000 or so distinct CDR3 sequences, with approximately 9.1% occurring once and the leading ten covering approximately 9.3%. Sequencing used naive T cells sorted from blood. The chain carries TRBV24-1 and TRBJ1-4; D not certain. The sequence was collected from a woman in her forties or fifties in good health. The CDR3 reads CATKEDVTTANEKLFF. For the CDR3, the DNA is TGTGCCACCAAAGAAGACGTTACCACTGCTAATGAAAAACTGTTTTTT.